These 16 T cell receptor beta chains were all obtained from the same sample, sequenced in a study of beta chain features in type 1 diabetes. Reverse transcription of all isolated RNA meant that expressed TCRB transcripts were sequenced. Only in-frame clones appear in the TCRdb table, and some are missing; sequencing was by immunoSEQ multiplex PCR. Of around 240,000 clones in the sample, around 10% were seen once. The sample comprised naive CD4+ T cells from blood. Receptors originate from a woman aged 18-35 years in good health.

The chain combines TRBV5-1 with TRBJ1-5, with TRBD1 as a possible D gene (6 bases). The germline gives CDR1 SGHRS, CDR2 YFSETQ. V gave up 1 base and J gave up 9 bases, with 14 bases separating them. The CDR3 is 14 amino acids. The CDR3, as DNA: TGCGCCAGCAGCTTGTCCGGGGGGGCTCGGCCCCAGCATTTT. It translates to CASSLSGGARPQHF.

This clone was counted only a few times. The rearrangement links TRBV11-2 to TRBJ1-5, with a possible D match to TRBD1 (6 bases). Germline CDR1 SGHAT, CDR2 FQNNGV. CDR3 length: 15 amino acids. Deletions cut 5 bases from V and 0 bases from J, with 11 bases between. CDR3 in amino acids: CASSITRGSNQPQHF. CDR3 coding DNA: TGTGCCAGCAGCATAACCAGGGGTAGCAATCAGCCCCAGCATTTT.

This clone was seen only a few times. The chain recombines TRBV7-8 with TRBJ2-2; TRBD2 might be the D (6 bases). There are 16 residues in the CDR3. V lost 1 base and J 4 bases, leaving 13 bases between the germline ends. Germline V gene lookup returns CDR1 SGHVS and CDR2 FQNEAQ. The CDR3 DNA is TGTGCCAGCAGCTTAGAAGGAGGGCCGGGCACCGGGGAGCTGTTTTTT. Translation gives CASSLEGGPGTGELFF.

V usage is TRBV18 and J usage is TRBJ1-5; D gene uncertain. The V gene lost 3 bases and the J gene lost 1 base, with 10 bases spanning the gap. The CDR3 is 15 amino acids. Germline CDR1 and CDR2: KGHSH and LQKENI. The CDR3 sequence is CASSPLGTSNQPQHF. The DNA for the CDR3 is TGTGCCAGCTCACCCCTAGGCACGAGCAATCAGCCCCAGCATTTT.

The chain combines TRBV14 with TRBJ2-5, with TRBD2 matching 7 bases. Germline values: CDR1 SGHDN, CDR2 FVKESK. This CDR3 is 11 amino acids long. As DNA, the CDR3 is TGTACCGGGAGGCAGCTAGAGACCCAGTACTTC. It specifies CTGRQLETQYF.

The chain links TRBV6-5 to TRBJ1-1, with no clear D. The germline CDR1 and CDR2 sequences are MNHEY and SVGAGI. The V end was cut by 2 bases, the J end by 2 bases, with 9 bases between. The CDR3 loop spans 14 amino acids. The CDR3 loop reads CASSYRSGNTEAFF. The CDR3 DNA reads TGTGCCAGCAGTTACCGGAGCGGAAACACTGAAGCTTTCTTT.

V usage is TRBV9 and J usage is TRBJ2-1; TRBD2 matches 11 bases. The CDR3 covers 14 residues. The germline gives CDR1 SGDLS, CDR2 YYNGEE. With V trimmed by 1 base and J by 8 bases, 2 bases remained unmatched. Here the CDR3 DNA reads TGTGCCAGCAGCGTAACTAGCGGGAGATATGAGCAGTTCTTC. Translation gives CASSVTSGRYEQFF.

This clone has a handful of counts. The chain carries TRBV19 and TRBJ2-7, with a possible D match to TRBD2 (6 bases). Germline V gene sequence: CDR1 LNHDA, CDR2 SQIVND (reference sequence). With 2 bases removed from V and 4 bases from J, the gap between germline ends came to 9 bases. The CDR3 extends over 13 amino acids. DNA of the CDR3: TGTGCCAGTAGTATATTGGCGGGGTACGAGCAGTACTTC. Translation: CASSILAGYEQYF. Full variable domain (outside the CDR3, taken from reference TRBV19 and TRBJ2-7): DGGITQSPKYLFRKEGQNVTLSCEQNLNHDAMYWYRQDPGQGLRLIYYSQIVNDFQKGDIAEGYSVSREKKESFPLTVTSAQKNPTAFYLCASSILAGYEQYFGPGTRLTVT.

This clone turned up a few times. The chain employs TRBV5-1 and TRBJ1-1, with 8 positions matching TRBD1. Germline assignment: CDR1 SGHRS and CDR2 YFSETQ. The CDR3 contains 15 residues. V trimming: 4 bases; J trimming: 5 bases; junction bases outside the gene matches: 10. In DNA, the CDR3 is TGCGCCAGCAGCAACCCGGACAGGGCGGATACTGAAGCTTTCTTT. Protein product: CASSNPDRADTEAFF. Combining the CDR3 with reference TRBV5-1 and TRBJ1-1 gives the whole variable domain KAGVTQTPRYLIKTRGQQVTLSCSPISGHRSVSWYQQTPGQGLQFLFEYFSETQRNKGNFPGRFSGRQFSNSRSEMNVSTLELGDSALYLCASSNPDRADTEAFFGQGTRLTVV.

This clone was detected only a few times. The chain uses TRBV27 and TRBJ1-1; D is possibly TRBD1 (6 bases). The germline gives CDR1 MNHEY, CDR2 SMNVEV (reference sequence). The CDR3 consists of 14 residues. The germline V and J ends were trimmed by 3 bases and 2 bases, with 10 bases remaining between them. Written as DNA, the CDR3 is TGTGCCAGCAGTTTTCAGGGGCGAAACACTGAAGCTTTCTTT. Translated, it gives CASSFQGRNTEAFF.

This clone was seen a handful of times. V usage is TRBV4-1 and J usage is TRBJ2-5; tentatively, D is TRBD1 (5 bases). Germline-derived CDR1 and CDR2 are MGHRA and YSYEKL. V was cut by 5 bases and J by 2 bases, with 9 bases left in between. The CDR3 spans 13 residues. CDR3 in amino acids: CASSLGVQETQYF. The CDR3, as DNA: TGCGCCAGCAGCTTAGGGGTGCAAGAGACCCAGTACTTC.

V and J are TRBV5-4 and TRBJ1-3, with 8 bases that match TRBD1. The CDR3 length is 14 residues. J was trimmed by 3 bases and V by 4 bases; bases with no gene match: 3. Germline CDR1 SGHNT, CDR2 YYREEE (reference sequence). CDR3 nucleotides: TGTGCCAGCAGCCTCGACAGGGGTGGAAACACCATATATTTT. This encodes CASSLDRGGNTIYF.

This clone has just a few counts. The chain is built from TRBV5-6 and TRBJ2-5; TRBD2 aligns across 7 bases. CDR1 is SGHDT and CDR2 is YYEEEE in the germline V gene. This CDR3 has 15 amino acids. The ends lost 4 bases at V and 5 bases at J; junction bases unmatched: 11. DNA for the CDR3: TGTGCCAGCAGCCCGGGAGGAGGGCCTTGGGAGACCCAGTACTTC. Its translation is CASSPGGGPWETQYF.

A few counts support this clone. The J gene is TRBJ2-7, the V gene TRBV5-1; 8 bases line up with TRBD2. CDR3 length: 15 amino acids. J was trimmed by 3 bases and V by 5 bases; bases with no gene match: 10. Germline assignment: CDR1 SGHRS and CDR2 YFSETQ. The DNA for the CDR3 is TGCGCCAGCAGGGACGGGACTAGTAAGGACTACGAGCAGTACTTC. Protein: CASRDGTSKDYEQYF.

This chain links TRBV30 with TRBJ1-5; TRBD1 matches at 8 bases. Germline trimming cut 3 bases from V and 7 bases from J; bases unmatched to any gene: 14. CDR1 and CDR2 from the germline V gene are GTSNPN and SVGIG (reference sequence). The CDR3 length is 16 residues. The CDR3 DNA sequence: TGTGCCTGGAGACCGAGACAGGGGAGTATATTGCAGCCCCAGCATTTT. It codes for CAWRPRQGSILQPQHF. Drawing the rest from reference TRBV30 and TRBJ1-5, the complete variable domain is SQTIHQWPATLVQPVGSPLSLECTVEGTSNPNLYWYRQAAGRGLQLLFYSVGIGQISSEVPQNLSASRPQDRQFILSSKKLLLSDSGFYLCAWRPRQGSILQPQHFGDGTRLSIL.

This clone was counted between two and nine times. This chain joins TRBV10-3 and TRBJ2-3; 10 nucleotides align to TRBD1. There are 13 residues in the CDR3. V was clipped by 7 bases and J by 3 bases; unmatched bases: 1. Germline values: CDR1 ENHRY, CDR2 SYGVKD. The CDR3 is CAIMGQGTDTQYF. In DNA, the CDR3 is TGTGCCATCATGGGACAGGGGACAGATACGCAGTATTTT.